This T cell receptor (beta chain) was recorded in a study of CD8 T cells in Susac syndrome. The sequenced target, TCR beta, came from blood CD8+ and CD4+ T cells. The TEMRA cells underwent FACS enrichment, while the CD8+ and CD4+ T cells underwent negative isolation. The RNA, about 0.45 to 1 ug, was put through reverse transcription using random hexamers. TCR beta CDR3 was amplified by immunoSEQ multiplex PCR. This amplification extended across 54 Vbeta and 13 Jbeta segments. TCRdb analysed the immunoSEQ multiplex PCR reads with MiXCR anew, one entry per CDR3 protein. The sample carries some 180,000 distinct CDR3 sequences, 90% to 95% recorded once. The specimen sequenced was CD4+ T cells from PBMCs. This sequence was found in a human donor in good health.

CDR3 nucleotides: TGTGCCAGCTCACCACTACAGGGGAATGAGCAGTTCTTC. It specifies CASSPLQGNEQFF. V usage is TRBV18 and J usage is TRBJ2-1; 7 bases are shared with TRBD1. The J segment lost 7 bases and the V segment lost 1 base, leaving 1 base of the junction unmatched. CDR1 and CDR2 (germline): KGHSH, LQKENI. The CDR3 runs 13 residues.